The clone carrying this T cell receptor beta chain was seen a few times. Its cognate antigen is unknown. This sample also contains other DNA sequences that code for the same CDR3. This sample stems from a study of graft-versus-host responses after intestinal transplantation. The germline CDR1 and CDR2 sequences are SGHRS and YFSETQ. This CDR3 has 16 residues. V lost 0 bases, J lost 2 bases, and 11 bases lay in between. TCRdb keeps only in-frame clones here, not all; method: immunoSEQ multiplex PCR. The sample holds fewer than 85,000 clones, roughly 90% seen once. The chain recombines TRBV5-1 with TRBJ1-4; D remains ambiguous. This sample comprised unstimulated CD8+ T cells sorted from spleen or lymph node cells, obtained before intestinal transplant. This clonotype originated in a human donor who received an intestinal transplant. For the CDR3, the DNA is TGCGCCAGCAGCTTGGGAGAGGGAAGCACTAATGAAAAACTGTTTTTT. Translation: CASSLGEGSTNEKLFF.